Listed below are T cell receptor beta chains from one sample, sequenced in a study of early T cells in non-severe SARS-CoV-2 infection. MiXCR was run by TCRdb on the 5' RACE reads, yielding one entry per CDR3 protein. The data contain approximately 65,000 distinct CDR3 sequences, under 13% of them singletons. Material: whole blood. These receptors all stem from an adult who was a healthcare worker with PCR-confirmed SARS-CoV-2 infection or an uninfected control (not recorded which). Each CDR3 is given with its conserved first and last residue. D genes are given only for firm matches. Not all rows give a size; the values are once, few, many and, for expanded clones, a class.

cdr3_nt	cdr3_aa	v_call	j_call	d_call	clone_size
TGTGCCAGCATCCTACAGGGTTCTCAGTTCTTC	CASILQGSQFF	TRBV6-5	TRBJ2-1	-	-
TGTGCCAGCAGCCCGGGACTCTTTACCCTTACAGAGCAGTTCTTC	CASSPGLFTLTEQFF	TRBV6-5	TRBJ2-1	-	few
TGCAGTGCTGCACAGGGACTGGGGTACGAGCAGTACTTC	CSAAQGLGYEQYF	TRBV20-1	TRBJ2-7	-	few
TGTGCCAGCTCACCACCGGTACGAACCGAGGGTGAGCAGTACTTC	CASSPPVRTEGEQYF	TRBV18	TRBJ2-7	-	few
TGTGCCATGGGGACTAGCGGGAGTGTGAATGAGCAGTTCTTC	CAMGTSGSVNEQFF	TRBV10-3	TRBJ2-1	TRBD2	few
TGTGCCAGCACTCTTGGTGTCCAAGCTTTCTTT	CASTLGVQAFF	TRBV6-2/TRBV6-3	TRBJ1-1	-	few
TGCAGTGCAGCCCCGGGACATAACACCGGGGAGCTGTTTTTT	CSAAPGHNTGELFF	TRBV20-1	TRBJ2-2	-	-
TGCGCCAGCACCGGGACAGGGGGCTGGGAAGCTTTCTTT	CASTGTGGWEAFF	TRBV4-1	TRBJ1-1	TRBD1	many
TGTGCCAGCAGCTCCGGGATCTACAATGAGCAGTTCTTC	CASSSGIYNEQFF	TRBV7-6	TRBJ2-1	-	many
TGCAGTGCTCAAAGCGGGAGTAGTAGCACAGATACGCAGTATTTT	CSAQSGSSSTDTQYF	TRBV20-1	TRBJ2-3	TRBD2	-
TGTGCCAGCAGCTCCCGACAGGGGAACAATGAGCAGTTCTTC	CASSSRQGNNEQFF	TRBV7-2	TRBJ2-1	TRBD1	few
TGTGCCAGCGGAAATTTATGGGCTAGCGGGAGAGCTGGCACAGATACGCAGTATTTT	CASGNLWASGRAGTDTQYF	TRBV28	TRBJ2-3	TRBD2	-
TGTGCCAGCAGCTTAAAGGTGGGAGATACGCAGTATTTT	CASSLKVGDTQYF	TRBV7-3	TRBJ2-3	-	few
TGTGCCAGCAGCTACCGGGACACACCTAAACCCGAGCAGTTCTTC	CASSYRDTPKPEQFF	TRBV11-2	TRBJ2-1	-	many
TGTGCCAGCAGCTCAGAGGGACTAGCAGACACAGATACGCAGTATTTT	CASSSEGLADTDTQYF	TRBV5-4	TRBJ2-3	TRBD2	-
TGTGCCAGCAGGAGTACGATCGCGGGCCGTCTCGTCGAGCAGTACTTC	CASRSTIAGRLVEQYF	TRBV7-8	TRBJ2-7	-	many
TGTGCCAGCAGGGACAGGGGTGAAAAACTGTTTTTT	CASRDRGEKLFF	TRBV25-1	TRBJ1-4	TRBD1	-
TGTGCCAGAGCGGGAGGGCCTATCTCCTACAATGAGCAGTTCTTC	CARAGGPISYNEQFF	TRBV7-9	TRBJ2-1	TRBD2	-